This T cell receptor beta chain was recovered during a study of T cell responses to AZD1222 COVID-19 vaccine. Germline CDR1 and CDR2: MNHEY and SVGAGI. V was trimmed by 10 bases and J by 6 bases, leaving 22 bases between them. CDR3 size: 14 residues. Study findings and constraints: Repertoire sampling occurred only after the peak T cell response.

Only a few counts were recorded for this clone. Its target is not known. Generated by immunoSEQ multiplex PCR, the TCRdb table keeps only in-frame clones and is missing some. The sample lists 150,000 to 200,000 clones; 93% were seen once. The sequence came from an adult in good health. The chain combines TRBV6-5 with TRBJ2-7; possible D gene TRBD2, 5 bases. The sample consisted of peripheral blood, taken on day 0 of AZD1222 vaccination. CDR3 residues: CATSPGRDPREQYF. CDR3 sequence (DNA): TGTGCCACCTCTCCGGGGAGAGATCCCCGCGAGCAGTACTTC.